This T cell receptor (beta chain) stems from a study of cytomegalovirus exposure and HLA in healthy donors (dated by TCRdb to the late 2010s). Context from the whole study: A later analysis indicated that the 100 to 150 validation repertoires were generated on the platform also employed for the 700 or so repertoires of the first cohort. A separate validation cohort of over a hundred different subjects was used in addition to the roughly 620-subject first cohort. The study was designed to test whether signatures of past pathogen exposure could be identified by cataloging public T cell receptors. The study combined high-throughput TCR immunosequencing, statistical association of individual TCRs with disease status, and machine learning to predict cytomegalovirus infection status.

The investigation overall reported the following: A later analysis lacked HLA typing for the validation cohort, so it scored co-occurrence in that cohort across all 120 repertoires. In the study, approximately 150 TCR beta chains were listed as associated with cytomegalovirus. In both the original and validation cohorts, the classifier was reported to diagnose cytomegalovirus status with high specificity and sensitivity. Most TCR sequences were seen in very few donors, while some public TCRs were found in many individuals. A later analysis found that TCRs clustered in the first cohort also tended to co-occur in the 130 or so validation repertoires, with approximately 93% of cluster scores above 0. The authors suggested that the approach could potentially be generalized to other disease states and immunological phenotypes. In vitro tests confirmed that a few of the cytomegalovirus-associated TCR beta chains recognize cytomegalovirus antigens.

Libraries came from the immunoSEQ multiplex PCR assay. The paper's processing steps were these. A statistical classification framework was built to diagnose cytomegalovirus status from the catalog of TCR beta chain sequences. TCRdb's version of the immuneACCESS table is confined to in-frame rearrangements and falls short of the full clone set. An unresolved V gene accounts for under half of the shortfall where checked; the remainder is of unknown origin. Clone size and the V and J calls come from that table; the DNA yielded D and trimming. The sample table contains 70,000 or so clones; only one count was recorded for 94% of them. Together, the top ten hold approximately 2% of the sample. CDR1 and CDR2, per the germline V gene, are SNHLY and FYNNEI. Clipping removes 7 bases from V and 5 bases from J, with 10 as the unmatched junction base count. From the cysteine through the phenylalanine, the CDR3 covers 15 amino acids. CDR3 DNA only is kept here, 45 bases in frame from base 1.

This clone was counted once. Its specific antigen is unknown. Per-nucleotide qualities are absent, and no much larger clonotype sits a single base away. The donors were included in the validation cohort of around 120 subjects, a group kept apart from the roughly 670-subject first cohort. The clonotype comes from a woman younger than 35 in good health and CMV-seropositive. Input material: PBMCs. Recombination connected TRBV2 to TRBJ1-3; 8 bases in between match TRBD1. The bases read TGTGCCAGCACCGACAGGGGAGATTACCGAAACACCATATATTTT. Translation gives CASTDRGDYRNTIYF.